This TCR beta chain was found in a study of regulatory T cells in long-lasting Graves disease. This clonotype was found many times. The antigen remains undetermined. The junction departs from germline at one end; a sequencing error may be responsible. The authors built TCR beta libraries using iRepertoire HTBI primers and Arm-PCR of CDR3 regions. TCRdb fed the multiplex PCR reads into MiXCR, producing one record per CDR3 protein. The table has 370,000 or so distinct CDR3 sequences, 16% seen once. Study conclusions and caveats: Persistent disease was characterized by preferential usage of TRBV28, TRBJ1-2 and TRBJ2-5.

Germline assignment: CDR1 SGHRS and CDR2 YFSETQ. The CDR3 covers 13 residues. The time point was: newly diagnosed GD, antithyroid drugs for less than 3 months. The TCR library used RNA extracted from PBMCs. These data were also filed under a second study, of T cells in Graves' hyperthyroidism and ophthalmopathy.

The chain carries TRBV5-1 and TRBJ2-3; D is possibly TRBD1 (6 bases). The starting material was peripheral blood mononuclear cells (PBMCs), obtained at new diagnosis, from a patient treated with antithyroid drugs. This clonotype originated in a woman between 18 and 29 years old with Graves disease. The CDR3 sequence: CASTRQDTDTQYF. CDR3 sequence (DNA): TGTGCCAGCACCAGACAGGATACAGATACGCAGTATTTT.